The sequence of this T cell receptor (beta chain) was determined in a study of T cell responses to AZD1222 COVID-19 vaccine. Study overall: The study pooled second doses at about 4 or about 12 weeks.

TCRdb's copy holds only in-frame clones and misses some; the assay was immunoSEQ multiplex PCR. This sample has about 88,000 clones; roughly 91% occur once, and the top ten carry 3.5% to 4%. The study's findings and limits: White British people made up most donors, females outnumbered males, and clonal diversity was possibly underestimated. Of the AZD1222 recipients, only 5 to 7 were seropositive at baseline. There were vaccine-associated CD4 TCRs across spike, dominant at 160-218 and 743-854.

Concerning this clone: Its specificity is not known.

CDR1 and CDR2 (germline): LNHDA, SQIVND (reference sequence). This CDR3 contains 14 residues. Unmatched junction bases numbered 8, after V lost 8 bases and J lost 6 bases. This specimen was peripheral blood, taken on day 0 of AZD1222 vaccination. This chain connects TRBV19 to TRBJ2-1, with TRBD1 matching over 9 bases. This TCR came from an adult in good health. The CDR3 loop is CASVGTGWGNEQFF. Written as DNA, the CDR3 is TGTGCCAGTGTTGGGACAGGGTGGGGCAATGAGCAGTTCTTC.